This T cell receptor (beta chain) was obtained from a study of beta chain features in type 1 diabetes. This clone was seen ten or more times. CD45RO/CCR7/CD25/CD127/CD95/CD27 separated CD4+ naive, central memory, regulatory and stem cell-like memory cells by sorting. There are 15 residues in the CDR3. Germline CDR1 and CDR2: ENHRY and SYGVKD. Trimming left V 3 bases short and J 4 bases short, with 15 bases between. The entirety of the isolated RNA underwent reverse transcription, so expressed TCRB transcripts were sequenced. Profiling relied on immunoSEQ multiplex PCR, and the TCRdb table lists in-frame clones only, not all of them. The sample consists of some 220,000 clones, approximately 11% of them appearing once.

This clonotype was obtained from a man between 18 and 29 years old in good health. The sequencing sample was made of central memory CD4+ T cells from blood. V is TRBV10-3 and J is TRBJ1-1; no clear D gene. The CDR3: CAISDHRLGGTEAFF. The CDR3 DNA sequence: TGTGCCATCAGTGATCATCGACTTGGAGGCACTGAAGCTTTCTTT.